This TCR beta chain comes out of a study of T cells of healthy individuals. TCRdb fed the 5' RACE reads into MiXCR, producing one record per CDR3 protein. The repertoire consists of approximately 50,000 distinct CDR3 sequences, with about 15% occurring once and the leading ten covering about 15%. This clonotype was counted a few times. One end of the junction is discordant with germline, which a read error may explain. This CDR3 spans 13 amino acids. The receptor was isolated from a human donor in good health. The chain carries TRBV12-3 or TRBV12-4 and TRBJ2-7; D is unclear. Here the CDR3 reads CASTDPLSHEQYF. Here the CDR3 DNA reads TGTGCCAGCACCGACCCCCTCTCCCACGAGCAGTACTTC.